Sequencing of this TCR beta chain was carried out in a study of blood T cell repertoires in COVID-19. Repertoires were generated with immunoSEQ multiplex PCR, while TCRdb's copy carries only in-frame clones and drops some. The sample holds some 200,000 clones, 84% seen once. CDR1 SGHRS and CDR2 YFSETQ come from the germline V gene. This CDR3 comprises 16 residues. V lost 3 bases and J 1 base, leaving 14 bases between the germline ends. The receptor was derived from a woman aged 80 or over with active or convalescent COVID-19. The sample comprised peripheral blood. The V call is TRBV5-1, the J call TRBJ1-3; D is ambiguous. This chain's CDR3 is CASSSWRLGSGNTIYF. As DNA, the CDR3 is TGCGCCAGCAGCTCGTGGAGGTTGGGATCTGGAAACACCATATATTTT.